The T cell receptor beta chain under discussion was sequenced for a study of blood T cell repertoires in COVID-19. Across the study: Samples of COVID-19 (acute and convalescent) were obtained from the United States, Italy and Spain. In each case, the material was cDNA or gDNA derived from T cells, B-cell-depleted T cells, or PBMCs.

Source study methods: Cell counts per sample came from amplifying reference gene primers. Data came from immunoSEQ multiplex PCR; TCRdb stores just in-frame clones and leaves some out. Clone size and the V and J calls come from that table; the DNA yielded D and trimming. There are 140,000 to 150,000 clones in the sample; 81% occur only once, and roughly 8.8% lies in the top ten. The germline CDR1 and CDR2 sequences are SGHRS and YFSETQ. Trimming stripped 7 bases from V and 2 bases from J, with 14 bases between. The CDR3 length is 14 residues. This chain connects TRBV5-1 to TRBJ2-3; tentatively, D is TRBD1 (6 bases). The sample comprised peripheral blood. The TCR was taken from a human donor with acute or convalescent COVID-19. The donor label of this sample is uncertain. CDR3 sequence (DNA): TGCGCCAGCTCCCCCAGGGGAGACACAGATACGCAGTATTTT. Amino acids: CASSPRGDTDTQYF.